This T cell receptor beta chain comes out of a study of T cells in Graves' hyperthyroidism and ophthalmopathy. This CDR3 is built from 14 residues. V was shortened by 0 bases and J by 8 bases, with 13 bases between the two germline ends. Germline V gene data show CDR1 as ENHRY and CDR2 as SYGVKD. RNA transcripts gave rise to amplified TCR beta CDR3 regions. Using the HTBI primer set, a first-round RT-PCR was run on the TCR CDR3. A single record per CDR3 protein comes from TCRdb applying MiXCR to the multiplex PCR reads. The sample consists of more than 450,000 distinct CDR3 sequences, nearly 20% of them appearing once.

This chain connects TRBV10-3 to TRBJ1-1; D gene unclear. Sequenced input: blood. The sequence derives from a man aged 40-49 years with Graves' ophthalmopathy. CDR3 region: CAISESSSPKEAFF. The CDR3, as DNA: TGTGCCATCAGTGAGTCCTCCAGCCCGAAAGAAGCTTTCTTT.